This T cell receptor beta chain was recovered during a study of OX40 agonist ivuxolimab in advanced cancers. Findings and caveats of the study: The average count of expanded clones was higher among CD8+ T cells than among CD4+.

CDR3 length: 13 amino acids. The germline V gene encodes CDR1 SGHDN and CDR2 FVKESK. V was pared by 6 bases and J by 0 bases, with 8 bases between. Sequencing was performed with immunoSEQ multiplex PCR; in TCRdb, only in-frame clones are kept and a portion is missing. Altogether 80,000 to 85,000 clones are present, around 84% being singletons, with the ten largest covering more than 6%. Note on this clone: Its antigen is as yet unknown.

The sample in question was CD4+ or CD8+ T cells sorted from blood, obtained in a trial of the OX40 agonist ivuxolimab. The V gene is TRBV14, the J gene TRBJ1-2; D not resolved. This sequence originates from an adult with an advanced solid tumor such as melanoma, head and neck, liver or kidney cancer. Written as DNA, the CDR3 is TGTGCCAGCAGTCCTGTAGCTAACTATGGCTACACCTTC. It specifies CASSPVANYGYTF.